This note documents a single T cell receptor beta chain sequence. Its antigen is not identified. Germline values: CDR1 SNHLY, CDR2 FYNNEI. This CDR3 is built from 15 residues. The V gene end was trimmed by 4 bases and the J gene end by 7 bases; junction bases not matched to a gene: 8. These data come from a study of long-term antiretroviral therapy in people with HIV. Background on the study: There is a gap of about a decade between the earliest samples and the later 2015 immediate-ART recommendation. The study, taken as a whole, reports: Following ART, diversity rose but still fell short of transplant donor controls.

Investigators performed immunoSEQ version v3.0 at survey level. TCRdb's table, derived via immunoSEQ multiplex PCR, lists solely in-frame clones and lacks some. The table shows 17,000 or so clones, with 90% to 95% occurring only once. V and J are TRBV2 and TRBJ2-5, with 11 nucleotides matching TRBD1. The TCR was taken from a man aged 55 to 70 with HIV. The sequenced sample was unsorted PBMCs, obtained 0.3 years after starting antiretroviral therapy. The CDR3 loop reads CASSGTGGALGTQYF. CDR3 sequence (DNA): TGTGCCAGCAGTGGGACAGGGGGCGCCTTGGGGACCCAGTACTTC.